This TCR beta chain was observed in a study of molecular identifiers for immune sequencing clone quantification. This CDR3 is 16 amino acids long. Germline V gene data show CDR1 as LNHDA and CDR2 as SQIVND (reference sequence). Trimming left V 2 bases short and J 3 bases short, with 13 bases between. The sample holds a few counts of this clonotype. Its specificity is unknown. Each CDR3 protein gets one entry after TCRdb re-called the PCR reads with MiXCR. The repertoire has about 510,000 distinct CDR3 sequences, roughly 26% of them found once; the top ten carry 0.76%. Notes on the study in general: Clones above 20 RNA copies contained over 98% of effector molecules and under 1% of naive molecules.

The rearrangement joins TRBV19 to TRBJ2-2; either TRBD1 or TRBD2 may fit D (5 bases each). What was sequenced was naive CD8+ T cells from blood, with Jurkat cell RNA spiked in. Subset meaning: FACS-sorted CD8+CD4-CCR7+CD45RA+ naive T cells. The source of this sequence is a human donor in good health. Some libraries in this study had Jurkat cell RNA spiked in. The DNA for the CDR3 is TGTGCCAGTAGTATACCAGGGCCGAGGGACACCGGGGAGCTGTTTTTT. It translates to CASSIPGPRDTGELFF.